A selection of T cell receptor beta chains follows, all from one sample in a study of CD8 T cells in ankylosing spondylitis. MiXCR was run by TCRdb on the 5' RACE reads, yielding one entry per CDR3 protein. The sample has 50,000 to 70,000 distinct CDR3 sequences; approximately 5.7% are singletons. What was sequenced was synovial fluid, either unsorted or a sorted T cell fraction (not recorded which). The source is a male donor with ankylosing spondylitis. The CDR3 runs from the conserved cysteine through the conserved F or W. D genes are given only for firm matches. Expanded clones are given a class, and other clones once, few, many or no size at all.

abundance	v_gene	d_gene	j_gene	CDR3nt	CDR3aa
many	TRBV29-1	NA	TRBJ2-2	TGCAGCGTTGAAAACTCCCCCGGGGACACCGGGGAGCTGTTTTTT	CSVENSPGDTGELFF
few	TRBV6-2/TRBV6-3	NA	TRBJ1-4	TGTGCCAGCAGTTACGACCGCCACGGGATGGAAAAACTGTTTTTT	CASSYDRHGMEKLFF
many	TRBV7-2	NA	TRBJ2-5	TGTGCCAGCAGCTTAGAAGTGGGAGTGGAGACCCAGTACTTC	CASSLEVGVETQYF
NA	TRBV6-1	NA	TRBJ2-7	TGTGCCAGCAGAAAGAGGACAGAATCCCCCTACGAGCAGTACTTC	CASRKRTESPYEQYF
NA	TRBV7-2	NA	TRBJ2-2	TGTGCCAGCAGCTTAGCTACCGGGAGAGTGACCGGGGAGCTGTTTTTT	CASSLATGRVTGELFF
few	TRBV28	NA	TRBJ2-3	TGTGCCAGCAGTTTTGAAGCCCAGAGACTCCCAGATACGCAGTATTTT	CASSFEAQRLPDTQYF
many	TRBV18	TRBD2	TRBJ2-3	TGTGCCAGCTCTCCTGGACTAGCGGGAGGCACAGATACGCAGTATTTT	CASSPGLAGGTDTQYF
NA	TRBV4-1	NA	TRBJ1-5	TGCGCCAGCAGCCAAGATGGGGGGCGCGGGAGCAATCAGCCCCAGCATTTT	CASSQDGGRGSNQPQHF
NA	TRBV14	NA	TRBJ2-2	TGTGCCAGTAAAGGACTTACCACCGGGGAGCTGTTTTTT	CASKGLTTGELFF
many	TRBV7-9	NA	TRBJ2-3	TGTGCCAGCAGCCAAGCAGGGGCTCGTACGCAGTATTTT	CASSQAGARTQYF
many	TRBV28	TRBD1	TRBJ1-5	TGTGCCAGCAGGGCACCGGGACAGCAAAATCAGCCCCAGCATTTT	CASRAPGQQNQPQHF
many	TRBV28	NA	TRBJ2-3	TGTGCCAGCAGTTTAGTTGGACAGCGGGCGGGTGATACGCAGTATTTT	CASSLVGQRAGDTQYF
NA	TRBV2	TRBD2	TRBJ2-3	TGTGCCAGCAGTGAAGTGGGGACTAGCGATTCAGATACGCAGTATTTT	CASSEVGTSDSDTQYF
few	TRBV10-3	NA	TRBJ1-1	TGTGCCATCAGTGGCGGGTCTGCTGAAGCTTTCTTT	CAISGGSAEAFF
NA	TRBV4-2	TRBD1	TRBJ2-2	TGTGCCAGCTTAAGGGGGCAGGGGAGCACCGGGGTGCTGTTTTTT	CASLRGQGSTGVLFF